The source of this T cell receptor (beta chain) is a study of T cell changes during pregnancy in multiple sclerosis. Sequenced by immunoSEQ multiplex PCR; TCRdb stores in-frame clones only, minus some. This table has about 40,000 clones, about 88% appearing once. The CDR3 extends over 17 amino acids. V gave up 4 bases and J gave up 1 base; unmatched junction bases: 10. Germline V gene sequence: CDR1 MDHEN, CDR2 SYDVKM. Sequencing used CD4+ T cells from peripheral blood mononuclear cells, obtained in the second trimester of pregnancy. The sequence was collected from a female donor with multiple sclerosis, enrolled in a pregnancy study. The chain is built from TRBV28 and TRBJ2-1, with 7 bases lining up with TRBD2. CDR3 amino acids: CASSSLSGGRSYNEQFF. CDR3 in DNA: TGTGCCAGCAGTTCCCTGAGTGGCGGGAGATCCTACAATGAGCAGTTCTTC.